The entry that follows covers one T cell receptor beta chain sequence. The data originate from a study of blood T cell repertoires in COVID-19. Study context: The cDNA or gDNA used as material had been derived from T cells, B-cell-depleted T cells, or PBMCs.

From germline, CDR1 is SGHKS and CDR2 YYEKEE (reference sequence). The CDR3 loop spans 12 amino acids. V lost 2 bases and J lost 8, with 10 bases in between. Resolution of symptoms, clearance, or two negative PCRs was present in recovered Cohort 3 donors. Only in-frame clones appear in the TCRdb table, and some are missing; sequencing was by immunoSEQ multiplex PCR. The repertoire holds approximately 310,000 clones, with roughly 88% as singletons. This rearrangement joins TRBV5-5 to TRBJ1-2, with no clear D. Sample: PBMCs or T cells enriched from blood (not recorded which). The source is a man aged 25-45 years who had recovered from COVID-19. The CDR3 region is CASSFGERGYTF. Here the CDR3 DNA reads TGTGCCAGCAGCTTTGGGGAGAGGGGCTACACCTTC. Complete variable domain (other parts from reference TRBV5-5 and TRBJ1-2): DAGVTQSPTHLIKTRGQQVTLRCSPISGHKSVSWYQQVLGQGPQFIFQYYEKEERGRGNFPDRFSARQFPNYSSELNVNALLLGDSALYLCASSFGERGYTFGSGTRLTVV.